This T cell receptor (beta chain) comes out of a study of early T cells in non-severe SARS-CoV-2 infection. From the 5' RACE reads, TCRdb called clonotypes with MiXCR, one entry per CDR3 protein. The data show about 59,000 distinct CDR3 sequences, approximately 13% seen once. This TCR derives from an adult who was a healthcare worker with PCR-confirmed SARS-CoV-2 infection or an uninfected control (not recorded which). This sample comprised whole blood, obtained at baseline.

This CDR3 reads CASSLGTLNTEAFF. CDR3 DNA: TGTGCCAGCAGTTTGGGGACACTTAACACTGAAGCTTTCTTT. This chain uses TRBV27 with TRBJ1-1; tentatively, D is TRBD1 (6 bases). V lost 3 bases, J lost 2 bases, and 10 bases lay in between. Germline values: CDR1 MNHEY, CDR2 SMNVEV (reference sequence). The CDR3 extends over 14 amino acids.